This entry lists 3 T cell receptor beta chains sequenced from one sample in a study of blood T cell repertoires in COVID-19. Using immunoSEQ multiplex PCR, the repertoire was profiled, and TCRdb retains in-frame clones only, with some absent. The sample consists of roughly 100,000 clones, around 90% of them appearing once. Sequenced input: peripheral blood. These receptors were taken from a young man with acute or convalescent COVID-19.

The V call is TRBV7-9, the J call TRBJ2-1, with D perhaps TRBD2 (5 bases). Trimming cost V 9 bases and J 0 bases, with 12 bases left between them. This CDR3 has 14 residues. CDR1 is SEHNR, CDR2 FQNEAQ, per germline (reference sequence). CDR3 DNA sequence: TGTGCCAGTATGGGCGGACTCTCCTACAATGAGCAGTTCTTC. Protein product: CASMGGLSYNEQFF.

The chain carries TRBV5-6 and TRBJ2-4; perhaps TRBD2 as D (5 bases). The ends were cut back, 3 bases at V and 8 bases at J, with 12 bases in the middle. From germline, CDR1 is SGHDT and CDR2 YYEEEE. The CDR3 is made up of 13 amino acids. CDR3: CASSSSTEDIQYF. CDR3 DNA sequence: TGTGCCAGCAGCTCCTCGACGGAGGACATTCAGTACTTC.

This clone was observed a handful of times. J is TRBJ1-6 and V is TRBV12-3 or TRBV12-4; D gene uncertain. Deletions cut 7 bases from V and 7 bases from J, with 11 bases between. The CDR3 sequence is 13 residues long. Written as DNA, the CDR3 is TGTGCCAGCAACCTACAGATAAATTCACCCCTCCACTTT. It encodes CASNLQINSPLHF.